A selection of T cell receptor beta chains follows, all from one sample in a study of CD8 T cells in Susac syndrome. TCRdb used MiXCR to reprocess the immunoSEQ multiplex PCR reads, holding one entry per CDR3 protein. The data hold roughly 180,000 distinct CDR3 sequences, with about 93% observed a single time. The source material was CD4+ T cells from PBMCs. These receptors were taken from a human donor with multiple sclerosis. The CDR3 runs from the conserved cysteine through the conserved F or W.

V gene	J gene	CDR3 protein
TRBV20-1	TRBJ1-3	CSARVSGNTIYF
TRBV6-2/TRBV6-3	TRBJ2-1	CASSHDTDGDSYNEQFF
TRBV30	TRBJ1-5	CAWSLQTTDQPQHF
TRBV20-1	TRBJ2-7	CSAIDRGRQSEQYF
TRBV5-6	TRBJ1-5	CASSRRPESNQPQHF
TRBV14	TRBJ1-2	CASSARQGYYGYTF
TRBV7-9	TRBJ2-4	CASSERDRGRRVAKNIQYF
TRBV18	TRBJ2-7	CASSPRGSYEQYF
TRBV7-6	TRBJ2-4	CASSQRQGVNIQYF
TRBV27	TRBJ1-2	CASSLLGQGSYGYTF
TRBV10-3	TRBJ1-1	CAIKDRMNTEAFF
TRBV6-5	TRBJ2-7	CASSYLGASVYEQYF
TRBV7-2	TRBJ1-1	CASSPDRERIIIHF
TRBV2	TRBJ1-2	CASGQGEGYTF
TRBV7-9	TRBJ2-2	CASSSPGGKSSTGELFF